This section outlines one T cell receptor (beta chain) sequence together with its context. Its antigen specificity is not known. No much larger clone is present one base from it, and per-base qualities are unavailable. The data originate from a study of technical replicates of blood from a few donors (dated by TCRdb to between 2016 and 2019). V was cut back by 6 bases and J by 1 base, leaving a gap of 16 bases between them. The CDR3 numbers 15 residues from cysteine through phenylalanine. CDR3 DNA only is kept here, 45 bases in frame from base 1. Sequences SGHNT (CDR1) and YYREEE (CDR2) are obtained from the germline V gene (reference sequence). Library method: the immunoSEQ multiplex PCR assay. The source is immuneACCESS, and TCRdb retained only in-frame sequences with V and J called. Part of the clones is not carried over; for the studies checked, unresolved V genes explain less than half of this, and the remainder is unexplained. The sample includes about 94,000 clones, with roughly 95% observed a single time. More than 0.35% of the sample goes to the ten largest clones.

The source material was T cells isolated from PBMCs. The sequence joins TRBV5-4 to TRBJ1-1, with TRBD1 tentatively as D gene (6 bases match). The source of this sequence is a human donor in good health. The DNA sequence reads TGTGCCAGCAACAGGGCCGGGATCGGGAACACTGAAGCTTTCTTT. This sequence encodes CASNRAGIGNTEAFF. The variable domain in full, with residues beyond the CDR3 obtained from the reference TRBV5-4 and TRBJ1-1 genes, is ETGVTQSPTHLIKTRGQQVTLRCSSQSGHNTVSWYQQALGQGPQFIFQYYREEENGRGNFPPRFSGLQFPNYSSELNVNALELDDSALYLCASNRAGIGNTEAFFGQGTRLTVV.